This entry concerns a single T cell receptor (beta chain). Time point defined: baseline pretreatment blood. Treatment of the sample: 15 Gy SBRT to primary tumor, nephrectomy 4 weeks later. Blood was sampled at baseline, 2 weeks and 4 weeks after SBRT. This CDR3 spans 13 amino acids. V was clipped by 4 bases and J by 1 base, with 8 bases between them. CDR1 SGHRS and CDR2 YFSETQ come from the germline V gene. The data stem from a study of radiation and T cells in renal cell carcinoma. In the study overall: Nephrectomy followed 15 Gy stereotactic body radiation by 4 weeks.

TCRdb's table, derived via immunoSEQ multiplex PCR, lists solely in-frame clones and lacks some. The sample contains about 22,000 clones, 60% to 80% of which appear only once. The rearrangement joins TRBV5-1 to TRBJ1-1, with D unresolved. The receptor comes from a man aged 60 to 69 with renal cell carcinoma. This specimen was blood, taken from a patient whose treatment included radiotherapy and nephrectomy. The CDR3 bases are TGCGCCAGCAGCCCCCCCTGGAACACTGAAGCTTTCTTT. It is translated as CASSPPWNTEAFF.